A selection of T cell receptor beta chains follows, all from one sample in a study of blood T cell repertoires in COVID-19. This table comes from immunoSEQ multiplex PCR, and its TCRdb copy is limited to in-frame clones, with some not included. The sample contains 250,000 to 350,000 clones, 75% to 90% of which appear only once. The sample taken for sequencing was peripheral blood. These receptors were obtained from a woman in her 50s who had recovered from COVID-19. Each CDR3 is given with its conserved first and last residue. The order of the fields is clone size, D gene, J gene, V gene, CDR3 DNA, CDR3 protein. The D gene is left open where the match is weak. Clone size, where shown, is once, few, many, or a class for clones that have expanded.

NA	NA	TRBJ2-7	TRBV30	TGTGCCTGGAAGGACAGACACTTTGACGTTGGATACGAGCAGTACTTC	CAWKDRHFDVGYEQYF
NA	TRBD2	TRBJ2-3	TRBV5-1	TGCGCCAGCAGCTTGCTACCCCCACTAGCGGCTAGCACAGATACGCAGTATTTT	CASSLLPPLAASTDTQYF
NA	TRBD2	TRBJ2-5	TRBV28	TGTGCCAGCAGGAAGGTTGGGCTAGCGGGTTCAGAGACCCAGTACTTC	CASRKVGLAGSETQYF
NA	NA	TRBJ2-5	TRBV30	TGTGCCTGGAGCTGGCGGATGGAGACCCAGTACTTC	CAWSWRMETQYF
NA	TRBD2	TRBJ2-2	TRBV7-2	TGTGCCAGCTCTCAAGCGGGGGGGTATACCGGGGAGCTGTTTTTT	CASSQAGGYTGELFF
NA	TRBD1	TRBJ1-4	TRBV27	TGTGCCAGCAGTTCCAATACCGGACAGGTTGGAAAGGAAAAACTGTTTTTT	CASSSNTGQVGKEKLFF
few	NA	TRBJ1-2	TRBV19	TGTGCCAGTAGCCCAGGGTCCTTTTGGTATGGCTACACCTTC	CASSPGSFWYGYTF
few	TRBD1	TRBJ1-1	TRBV28	TGTGCCAGCAGTTTCCCGTTGCAGGGGGCCGGCGGCCAGCACACTGAAGCTTTCTTT	CASSFPLQGAGGQHTEAFF
NA	NA	TRBJ1-1	TRBV10-2	TGCGCCAGCACGTCCCCTCGGAACACTGAAGCTTTCTTT	CASTSPRNTEAFF
NA	TRBD1	TRBJ1-1	TRBV3-1/TRBV3-2	TGTGCCAGCAGCCTATTTGGGACAGCCACTGAAGCTTTCTTT	CASSLFGTATEAFF
few	NA	TRBJ1-2	TRBV18	TGTGCCAGCTCACCAAACAGCTGGAGGGATGGCTACACCTTC	CASSPNSWRDGYTF
NA	TRBD1	TRBJ2-2	TRBV19	TGTGCCAGTATCCGAACGGGACAGCCGAACACCGGGGAGCTGTTTTTT	CASIRTGQPNTGELFF
NA	TRBD2	TRBJ2-5	TRBV19	TGTGCCAGTAGTATAGGGAGGAGCGGGGGGCGGTGGGAGACCCAGTACTTC	CASSIGRSGGRWETQYF
few	NA	TRBJ2-7	TRBV4-2	TGTGCCAGCAGCCAAGATTTTTTGGACAGCTACGAGCAGTACTTC	CASSQDFLDSYEQYF
NA	TRBD1	TRBJ1-1	TRBV5-4	TGTGCCAGCCTTAGGACAGGGATCGCTTCTGAAGCTTTCTTT	CASLRTGIASEAFF
NA	NA	TRBJ1-2	TRBV30	TGTGCCTGGTGGGGAGGTAGCGGCTACACCTTC	CAWWGGSGYTF
NA	TRBD1	TRBJ2-7	TRBV15	TGTGCCACCAGCCTAAATCGGGACAGGGGGTACGAGCAGTACTTC	CATSLNRDRGYEQYF
NA	NA	TRBJ1-1	TRBV3-1/TRBV3-2	TGTGCCAGCAGCCAAGATAGGAGGGCAGGGTCCACTGAAGCTTTCTTT	CASSQDRRAGSTEAFF
NA	NA	TRBJ1-6	TRBV18	TGTGCCAGCTCACCAGGAGGTCGGGGTTCACCCCTCCACTTT	CASSPGGRGSPLHF
NA	NA	TRBJ1-6	TRBV6-5	TGTGCCAGCAGGGGGGGGAATAATTCACCCCTCCACTTT	CASRGGNNSPLHF
NA	NA	TRBJ2-7	TRBV18	TGTGCCAGCTCATTAACAGACAGGCGAAACGAGCAGTACTTC	CASSLTDRRNEQYF
NA	TRBD2	TRBJ2-7	TRBV11-2	TGTGCCAGCAGCTTGGAGACTAGCGGATACGAGCAGTACTTC	CASSLETSGYEQYF
NA	TRBD2	TRBJ2-1	TRBV5-1	TGCGCCAGCAGCTGGGCGAGCGGGGTGCACTACAATGAGCAGTTCTTC	CASSWASGVHYNEQFF
once	NA	TRBJ2-2	TRBV4-2	TGTGCCAGCAGCGAAGAGGGGGGGCGGGAGGAGCTGTTTTTT	CASSEEGGREELFF
NA	NA	TRBJ2-7	TRBV27	TGTGCCAGCAGGTCCTCTTTGGGGGGAAAGACCTACGAGCAGTACTTC	CASRSSLGGKTYEQYF
NA	NA	TRBJ2-3	TRBV5-1	TGCGCCACCTCAGGGGTCCCCACAGATACGCAGTATTTT	CATSGVPTDTQYF
NA	NA	TRBJ1-1	TRBV28	TGTGCCAGCAGTTTAAAGCGTTTGAACACTGAAGCTTTCTTT	CASSLKRLNTEAFF
NA	NA	TRBJ2-2	TRBV3-1/TRBV3-2	TGTGCCAGCAGCCAAGGGAGGACGAACACCGGGGAGCTGTTTTTT	CASSQGRTNTGELFF
NA	TRBD2	TRBJ2-1	TRBV4-1	TGCGCCAGCAGAACTAGCGGGGGGAATGAGCAGTTCTTC	CASRTSGGNEQFF
NA	TRBD1	TRBJ1-6	TRBV10-3	TGTGCCATCAGTGAGTCCTTGACAGGGGACTCACCCCTCCACTTT	CAISESLTGDSPLHF
NA	NA	TRBJ1-1	TRBV6-1	TGTGCCAGCAGTGAACTGGTGGCCGCTGTGGAGGGTTTCTTT	CASSELVAAVEGFF
NA	NA	TRBJ1-5	TRBV5-1	TGCGCCAGCAGCTTGGACCCCTGGAGCAGAGAAAATCAGCCCCAGCATTTT	CASSLDPWSRENQPQHF
NA	TRBD2	TRBJ2-2	TRBV18	TGTGCCAGCTCACCGTTGTTCCTAGCGGGAGATACTAACACCGGGGAGCTGTTTTTT	CASSPLFLAGDTNTGELFF
NA	TRBD2	TRBJ2-4	TRBV5-1	TGCGCCAACAGGACTAGCGGGGCCGGTACCTCAACCGGAAACATTCAGTACTTC	CANRTSGAGTSTGNIQYF
NA	NA	TRBJ2-3	TRBV7-8	TGTGCCAGCAGCCTACTCCTTACAGATACGCAGTATTTT	CASSLLLTDTQYF
NA	TRBD2	TRBJ2-5	TRBV7-2	TGTGCCAGCAGCTTACTCGCTAGCGGGGGGGAGACCCAGTACTTC	CASSLLASGGETQYF
NA	TRBD1	TRBJ1-5	TRBV10-2	TGCGCCAGCAGTTCAGGAGGGGGCGTCGGCAATCAGCCCCAGCATTTT	CASSSGGGVGNQPQHF
once	TRBD1	TRBJ1-2	TRBV7-2	TGTGCCAGCAGCTTAGTTTGGCGACAGGGGTATGGCTACACCTTC	CASSLVWRQGYGYTF
NA	TRBD1	TRBJ2-1	TRBV27	TGTGCCAGCAGTCCAGGGGGACAGGGGGGAGGTGGGCAGTTCTTC	CASSPGGQGGGGQFF
NA	NA	TRBJ1-1	TRBV2	TGTGCCAGCAGTGATAACAGGGCAGGAGAAGCTTTCTTT	CASSDNRAGEAFF
NA	NA	TRBJ2-2	TRBV6-1	TGTGCCAGCGGGAGAGCCACCGGGGAGCTGTTTTTT	CASGRATGELFF
NA	TRBD2	TRBJ2-1	TRBV4-3	TGCGCCAGCAGCCAAGACGGGGACTACTACAATGAGCAGTTCTTC	CASSQDGDYYNEQFF
NA	NA	TRBJ2-1	TRBV9	TGTGCCAGCAGCGTGGGGCCTAGCGTAGAGCAGTTCTTC	CASSVGPSVEQFF
NA	NA	TRBJ1-4	TRBV5-4	TGTGCCAGCAGCCTTGCCCCACAGGGCGGAAACGAAAAACTGTTTTTT	CASSLAPQGGNEKLFF
NA	NA	TRBJ2-7	TRBV6-5	TGTGCCAGCAGACTACAAGGGGGATACGAGCAGTACTTC	CASRLQGGYEQYF
NA	TRBD1	TRBJ1-6	TRBV14	TGTGCCAGCAGCCTCTCAGGGGGAATTTTTAATTCACCCCTCCACTTT	CASSLSGGIFNSPLHF
NA	NA	TRBJ2-1	TRBV5-4	TGTGCCAGCAGCTCGACTAGATTGTCCTACAATGAGCAGTTCTTC	CASSSTRLSYNEQFF
few	NA	TRBJ2-5	TRBV6-5	TGTGCCAGCAGCAAGGGCGGGCAGACCCAGTACTTC	CASSKGGQTQYF